These 19 T cell receptor beta chains were all obtained from the same sample, sequenced in a study of cytomegalovirus exposure and HLA in healthy donors. PCR amplification relied on 60 Vbeta primers (plus 13 Jbeta primers). The assay was immunoSEQ multiplex PCR, and TCRdb's table has in-frame clones only and misses some. This table has 150,000 or so clones, roughly 72% appearing once. Sequencing was done on a sample of PBMCs. These receptor sequences come from a male donor in good health and CMV-seronegative.

The chain has TRBV5-4 and TRBJ2-5, with 8 nucleotides matching TRBD2. Trimming removed 1 base from V and 2 bases from J; junction bases left unmatched: 4. This CDR3 spans 15 amino acids. The germline V gene has CDR1 SGHNT and CDR2 YYREEE (reference sequence). The CDR3 nucleotides are TGTGCCAGCAGCTTGCGGGGGGGTATACAAGAGACCCAGTACTTC. This sequence encodes CASSLRGGIQETQYF.

The table lists this clone with a few counts. The chain links TRBV14 to TRBJ1-1; D is perhaps TRBD1 (5 bases). CDR3 length: 13 residues. Germline CDR1 SGHDN, CDR2 FVKESK. V was trimmed by 5 bases and J by 4 bases, leaving 11 bases between them. DNA of the CDR3: TGTGCCAGCAGCGCCCCAGGGTTCACTGAAGCTTTCTTT. Residues: CASSAPGFTEAFF.

The chain is built from TRBV9 and TRBJ1-2; D remains ambiguous. Trimming cost V 2 bases and J 7 bases, with 21 bases left between them. The V gene's germline CDR1 is SGDLS and CDR2 YYNGEE. The CDR3 spans 16 residues. This chain's CDR3 is CASSVGVEKGGGGYTF. CDR3 bases: TGTGCCAGCAGCGTTGGGGTGGAGAAGGGAGGAGGTGGCTACACCTTC. Filled out from reference TRBV9 and TRBJ1-2, the complete variable domain reads DSGVTQTPKHLITATGQRVTLRCSPRSGDLSVYWYQQSLDQGLQFLIQYYNGEERAKGNILERFSAQQFPDLHSELNLSSLELGDSALYFCASSVGVEKGGGGYTFGSGTRLTVV.

The V gene is TRBV2, the J gene TRBJ2-7, with TRBD2 matching over 12 bases. After removal of 8 bases from V and 4 bases from J, the junction contained 9 bases not matched to a gene. Germline lookup yields CDR1 SNHLY and CDR2 FYNNEI. The CDR3 covers 15 residues. The CDR3 DNA reads as TGTGCCAGCTCAGACCCTAGCGGGGGGGCTTACGAGCAGTACTTC. This gives the protein CASSDPSGGAYEQYF.

V usage is TRBV15 and J usage is TRBJ2-2; 10 positions agree with TRBD2. Trimming at V came to 0 bases and at J to 4 bases, leaving 2 bases not matched to a gene. The CDR3 totals 16 residues. Germline CDR1 and CDR2: LNHNV and YYDKDF (reference sequence). CDR3 nucleotide sequence: TGTGCCACCAGCAGAGACCCTAGCGGGGGCACCGGGGAGCTGTTTTTT. It is translated as CATSRDPSGGTGELFF.

V and J are TRBV6-6 and TRBJ2-7, with 13 nucleotides matching TRBD2. This CDR3 has 14 residues. The V gene's germline CDR1 is MNHNY and CDR2 SVGAGI (reference sequence). V trimming: 5 bases; J trimming: 4 bases; junction bases outside the gene matches: 2. CDR3 in DNA: TGTGCCAGCAGTCGGACTAGCGGGGGTTACGAGCAGTACTTC. The encoded protein is CASSRTSGGYEQYF.

The J gene is TRBJ2-7, the V gene TRBV25-1, with a possible D match to TRBD2 (6 bases). In germline, CDR1 is MGHDK, CDR2 SYGVNS. The V end was cut by 5 bases, the J end by 3 bases, with 8 bases between. The CDR3 has 12 residues. The CDR3 nucleotides read TGTGCCAGCAGTCGGGACTTCTACGAGCAGTACTTC. Protein product: CASSRDFYEQYF.

This clone was observed a handful of times. The rearrangement links TRBV6-1 to TRBJ2-5; D is possibly TRBD1 (6 bases). The ends were cut back, 2 bases at V and 5 bases at J, with 18 bases in the middle. The CDR3 covers 16 residues. Germline assignment: CDR1 MNHNS and CDR2 SASEGT. This CDR3 reads CASSESRTVGMETQYF. DNA of the CDR3: TGTGCCAGCAGTGAATCCCGGACAGTGGGGATGGAGACCCAGTACTTC.

J is TRBJ1-1 and V is TRBV18; D not certain. The germline CDR1 and CDR2 sequences are KGHSH and LQKENI. V lost 6 bases and J lost 2, with 10 bases in between. There are 13 residues in the CDR3. This CDR3 reads CASSLARNTEAFF. Written as DNA, the CDR3 is TGTGCCAGCTCTCTGGCTCGAAACACTGAAGCTTTCTTT.

The genes are TRBV27 and TRBJ2-3; possibly TRBD2 for D (6 bases). The CDR3 consists of 15 residues. CDR1 and CDR2 (germline): MNHEY, SMNVEV (reference sequence). V was shortened by 6 bases and J by 2 bases, with 15 bases between the two germline ends. The CDR3 reads CASRAGRVFTDTQYF. CDR3 sequence (DNA): TGTGCCAGCAGGGCGGGGCGGGTATTCACAGATACGCAGTATTTT.

This sequence joins TRBV23-1 and TRBJ2-7; possible D gene TRBD2, 6 bases. TRBV23-1 is treated as an ORF (open reading frame) with a function not yet certain. V shed 2 bases and J shed 3 bases, with 29 bases lying between them. The CDR3 runs 20 residues. This chain's CDR3 is CASSQTATAGQPMDNYEQYF. In DNA, the CDR3 is TGCGCCAGCAGTCAAACCGCCACGGCGGGGCAGCCGATGGATAACTACGAGCAGTACTTC.

In DNA form, the CDR3 reads TGTGCCTCCGGGCGGGGCTCCTACAATGAGCAGTTCTTC. This translates into CASGRGSYNEQFF. The chain employs TRBV6-5 and TRBJ2-1; TRBD2 might be the D (6 bases). The V end was cut by 11 bases, the J end by 0 bases, with 11 bases between. The CDR3 is 13 amino acids. The germline V gene has CDR1 MNHEY and CDR2 SVGAGI.

The rearrangement links TRBV5-4 to TRBJ2-7; 8 positions agree with TRBD1. The trim removed 2 bases at V and 7 bases at J, leaving 8 bases unmatched. This CDR3 region has 14 residues. CDR1 and CDR2 (germline): SGHNT, YYREEE (reference sequence). CDR3 in DNA: TGTGCCAGCAGCTTAAAGACAGGGGTGGAGGAGCAGTACTTC. It codes for CASSLKTGVEEQYF. Drawing the rest from reference TRBV5-4 and TRBJ2-7, the complete variable domain is ETGVTQSPTHLIKTRGQQVTLRCSSQSGHNTVSWYQQALGQGPQFIFQYYREEENGRGNFPPRFSGLQFPNYSSELNVNALELDDSALYLCASSLKTGVEEQYFGPGTRLTVT.

The chain employs TRBV30 and TRBJ2-7, with D hard to call. V gave up 4 bases and J gave up 3 bases, with 7 bases separating them. This CDR3 is built from 11 residues. The V gene's germline CDR1 is GTSNPN and CDR2 SVGIG (reference sequence). CDR3 in DNA: TGTGCCTGGAAACAAAACTACGAGCAGTACTTC. Protein product: CAWKQNYEQYF. Full variable domain (missing parts from reference TRBV30 and TRBJ2-7): SQTIHQWPATLVQPVGSPLSLECTVEGTSNPNLYWYRQAAGRGLQLLFYSVGIGQISSEVPQNLSASRPQDRQFILSSKKLLLSDSGFYLCAWKQNYEQYFGPGTRLTVT.

CDR3 amino acids: CASSVVGGSETQYF. CDR3 sequence (DNA): TGTGCCAGCAGCGTAGTTGGAGGTTCAGAGACCCAGTACTTC. This chain joins TRBV9 and TRBJ2-5, with a weak D call TRBD2 (5 bases). CDR3 length: 14 amino acids. The germline CDR1 and CDR2 sequences are SGDLS and YYNGEE. The V gene lost 0 bases and the J gene lost 4 bases, with 10 bases spanning the gap.

J is TRBJ1-6 and V is TRBV5-5; D not certain. Germline CDR1 SGHKS, CDR2 YYEKEE (reference sequence). Between the trimmed V and J ends, which lost 0 bases and 5 bases, there was a span of 9 bases. This CDR3 has 15 amino acids. CDR3 bases: TGTGCCAGCAGCTTGGGGGCGGGGAATAATTCACCCCTCCACTTT. Translating gives CASSLGAGNNSPLHF.

This clone was observed a few times. The CDR3 sequence: CASSLGLGSSYNEQFF. The CDR3, as DNA: TGTGCCAGCAGCTTAGGTCTGGGGAGCTCCTACAATGAGCAGTTCTTC. The chain couples TRBV11-3 to TRBJ2-1, with D maybe TRBD2 (5 bases). Per germline, CDR1 SGHNT and CDR2 YENEEA. Trimming took 1 base from V and 0 from J, leaving 10 bases between them. This CDR3 has 16 residues.

This chain joins TRBV6-1 and TRBJ2-4, with D possibly being TRBD2 (6 bases). V was shortened by 5 bases and J by 6 bases, with 17 bases between the two germline ends. The CDR3 covers 15 residues. Germline assignment: CDR1 MNHNS and CDR2 SASEGT. CDR3 nucleotide sequence: TGTGCCAGCAGTACGAGCCCCGAGGAGGGAAACATTCAGTACTTC. This sequence encodes CASSTSPEEGNIQYF.

The chain employs TRBV30 and TRBJ1-1; TRBD1 matches at 10 bases. Germline values: CDR1 GTSNPN, CDR2 SVGIG (reference sequence). This CDR3 spans 13 amino acids. Trimming at V came to 3 bases and at J to 7 bases, leaving 5 bases not matched to a gene. This CDR3 reads CAWRGTGASEAFF. CDR3 in DNA: TGTGCCTGGAGGGGGACAGGGGCCAGTGAAGCTTTCTTT.